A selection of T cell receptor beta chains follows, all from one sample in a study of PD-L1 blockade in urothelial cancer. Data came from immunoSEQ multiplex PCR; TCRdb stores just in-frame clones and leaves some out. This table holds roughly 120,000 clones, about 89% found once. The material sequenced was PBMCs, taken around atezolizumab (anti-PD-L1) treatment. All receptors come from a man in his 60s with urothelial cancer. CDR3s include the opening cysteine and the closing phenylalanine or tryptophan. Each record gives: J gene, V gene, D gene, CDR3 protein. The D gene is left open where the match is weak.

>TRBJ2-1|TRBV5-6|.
CASSLVGEQFF
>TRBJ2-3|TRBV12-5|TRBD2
CASGPGLAAFTDTQYF
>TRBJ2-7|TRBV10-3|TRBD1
CAIREDRGRSVEQYF
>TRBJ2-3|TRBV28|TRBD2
CASSALAGTYF
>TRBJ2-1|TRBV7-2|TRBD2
CASLRGLAGDNEQFF
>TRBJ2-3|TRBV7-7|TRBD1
CASSLRQGTDTQYF
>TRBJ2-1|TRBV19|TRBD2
CASSILGGTSGRRFF
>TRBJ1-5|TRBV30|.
CAWSKGSNQPQHF
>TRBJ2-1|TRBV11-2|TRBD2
CASSTRGVGGTYNEQFF
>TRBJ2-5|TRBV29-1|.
CSVEGSRGALQETQYF
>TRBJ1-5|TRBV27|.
CASSLSSLINQPQHF
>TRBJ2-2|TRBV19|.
CASQDRTNTGELFF
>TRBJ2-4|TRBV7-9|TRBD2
CASSFGSSGGSKNIQYF
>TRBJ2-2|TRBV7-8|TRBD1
CASSLQGASTGELFF
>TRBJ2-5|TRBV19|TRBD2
CASSMASGPQETQYF
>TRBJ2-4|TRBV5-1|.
CASSLESVAKNIQYF
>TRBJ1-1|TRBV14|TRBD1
CASSQDLAGGVITEAFF